Included here is one TCR beta chain sequence, with context. Its matching antigen is unknown. The sample comes from a study of OX40 agonist ivuxolimab in advanced cancers. Study at large: The study enrolled dose-escalation patients with hepatocellular carcinoma, melanoma, renal cell or head and neck cancer. Prior checkpoint blockade (anti-PD-1, anti-PD-L1 or anti-CTLA-4) was permitted; around 39% had it. General study results and limits: More expanded clones were found, on average, in CD8+ than in CD4+ T cells.

Germline V CDR1 and CDR2: MDHEN, SYDVKM. The CDR3 contains 10 residues. The V gene lost 8 bases and the J gene lost 5 bases, with 4 bases spanning the gap. The method was immunoSEQ multiplex PCR; TCRdb's version includes in-frame clones alone and lacks a portion of them. Of over 60,000 clones detected, 89% appear once; the ten largest clones hold roughly 4.2%. The sampling schedule covered blood at baseline, cycle 4 day 1, and cycle 7 day 1. The V gene is TRBV28, the J gene TRBJ1-3; D not certain. The TCR originated in an adult with an advanced solid tumor such as melanoma, head and neck, liver or kidney cancer. Sequencing used CD4+ or CD8+ T cells sorted from blood, obtained in a trial of the OX40 agonist ivuxolimab. CDR3 in DNA: TGTGCCAGCGGGAGAAACACCATATATTTT. Translated, it gives CASGRNTIYF.